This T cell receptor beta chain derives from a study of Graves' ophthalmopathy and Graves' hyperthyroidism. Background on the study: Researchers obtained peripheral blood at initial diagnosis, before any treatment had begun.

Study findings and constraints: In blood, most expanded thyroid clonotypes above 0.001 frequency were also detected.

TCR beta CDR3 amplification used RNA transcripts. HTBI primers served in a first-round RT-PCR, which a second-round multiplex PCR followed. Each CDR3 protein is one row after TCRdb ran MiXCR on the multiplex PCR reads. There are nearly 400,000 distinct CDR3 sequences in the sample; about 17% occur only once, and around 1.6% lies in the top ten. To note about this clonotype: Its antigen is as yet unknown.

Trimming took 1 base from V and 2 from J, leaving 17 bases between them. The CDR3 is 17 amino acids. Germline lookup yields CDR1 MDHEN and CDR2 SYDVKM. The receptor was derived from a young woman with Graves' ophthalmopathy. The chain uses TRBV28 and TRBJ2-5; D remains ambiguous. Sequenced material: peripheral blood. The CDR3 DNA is TGTGCCAGCAGTTTATTTCAGGCTGACAAAAATCAAGAGACCCAGTACTTC. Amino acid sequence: CASSLFQADKNQETQYF.